A single TCR beta chain is shown here with its context. The antigen remains undetermined. The germline V and J ends were trimmed by 3 bases and 3 bases, with 15 bases remaining between them. CDR1 and CDR2 (germline): LNHDA, SQIVND (reference sequence). The CDR3 contains 16 residues. The sample is drawn from a study of T cell responses to AZD1222 COVID-19 vaccine. Findings and caveats of the study: Donors, mostly white British, included more females; clonal diversity was possibly underestimated.

Data came from immunoSEQ multiplex PCR; TCRdb stores just in-frame clones and leaves some out. This sample has 110,000 to 150,000 clones, with 93% found just once. The sequenced sample was peripheral blood, obtained on day 0 of AZD1222 vaccination. This clonotype was sampled from an adult in good health. The chain recombines TRBV19 with TRBJ1-5; D not certain. Here the CDR3 DNA reads TGTGCCAGTAGTATTCCCGACGACGGAGTCAATCAGCCCCAGCATTTT. This gives the protein CASSIPDDGVNQPQHF.